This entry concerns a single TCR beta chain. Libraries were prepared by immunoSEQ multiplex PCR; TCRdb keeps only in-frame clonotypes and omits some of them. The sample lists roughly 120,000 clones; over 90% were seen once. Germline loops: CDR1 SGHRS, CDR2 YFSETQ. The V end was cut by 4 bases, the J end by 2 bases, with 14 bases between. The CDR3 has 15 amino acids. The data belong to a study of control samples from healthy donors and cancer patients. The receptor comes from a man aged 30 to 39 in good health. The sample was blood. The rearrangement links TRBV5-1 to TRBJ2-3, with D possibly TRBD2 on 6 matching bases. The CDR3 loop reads CASSPSRDSTDTQYF. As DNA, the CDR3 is TGCGCCAGCAGCCCGAGCCGGGACTCCACAGATACGCAGTATTTT.